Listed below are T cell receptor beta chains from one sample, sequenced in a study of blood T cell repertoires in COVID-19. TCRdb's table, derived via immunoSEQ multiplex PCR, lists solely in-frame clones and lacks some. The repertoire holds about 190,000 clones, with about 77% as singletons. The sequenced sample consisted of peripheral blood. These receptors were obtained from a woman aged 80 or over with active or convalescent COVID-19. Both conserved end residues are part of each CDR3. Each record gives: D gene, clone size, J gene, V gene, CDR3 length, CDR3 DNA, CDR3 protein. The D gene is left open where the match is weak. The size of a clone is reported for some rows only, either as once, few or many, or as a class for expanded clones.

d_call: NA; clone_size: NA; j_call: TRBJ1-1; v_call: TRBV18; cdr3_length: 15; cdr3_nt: TGTGCCAGCTCACTACCGGGACACACGAACACTGAAGCTTTCTTT; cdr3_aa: CASSLPGHTNTEAFF
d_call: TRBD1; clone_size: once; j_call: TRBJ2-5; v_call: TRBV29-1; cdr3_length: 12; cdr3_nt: TGCAGCGTGAACGACAGGGGAGAGACCCAGTACTTC; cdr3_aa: CSVNDRGETQYF
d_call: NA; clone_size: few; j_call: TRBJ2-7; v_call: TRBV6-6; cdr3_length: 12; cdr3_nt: TGTGCCAGCAGTTACCGGGACTACGAGCAGTACTTC; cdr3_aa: CASSYRDYEQYF
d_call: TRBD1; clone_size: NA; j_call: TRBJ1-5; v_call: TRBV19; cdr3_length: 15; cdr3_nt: TGTGCCAGTAGTATCCCGACAGGGGCCAATCAGCCCCAGCATTTT; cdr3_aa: CASSIPTGANQPQHF
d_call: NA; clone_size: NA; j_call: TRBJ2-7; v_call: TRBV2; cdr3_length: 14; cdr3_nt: TGTGCCAGCAGTGAGAGCCGGGACTTGCGGGAGCAGTACTTC; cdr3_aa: CASSESRDLREQYF
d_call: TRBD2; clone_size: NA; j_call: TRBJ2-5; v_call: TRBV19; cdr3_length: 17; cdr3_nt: TGTGCCAGTAGTACCCGTACCCTAGCGGGGGCACAGGAGACCCAGTACTTC; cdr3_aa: CASSTRTLAGAQETQYF
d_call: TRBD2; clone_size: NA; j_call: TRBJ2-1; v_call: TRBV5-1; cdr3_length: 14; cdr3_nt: TGCGCCAGCAGCGCGGGGGGGCTCTACAATGAGCAGTTCTTC; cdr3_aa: CASSAGGLYNEQFF
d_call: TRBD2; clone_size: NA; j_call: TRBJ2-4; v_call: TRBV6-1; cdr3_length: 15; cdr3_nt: TGTGCCAGCAGTGAACGCGGGGGACCCAAAAACATTCAGTACTTC; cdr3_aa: CASSERGGPKNIQYF
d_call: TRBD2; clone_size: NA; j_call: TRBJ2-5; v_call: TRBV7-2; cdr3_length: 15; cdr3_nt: TGTGCCAGCAGCTTATCCGGGGGGGCACGAGAGACCCAGTACTTC; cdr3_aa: CASSLSGGARETQYF
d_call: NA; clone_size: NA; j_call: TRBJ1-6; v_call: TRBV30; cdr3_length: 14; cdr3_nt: TGTGCCTGGGCGACAGGATCCGTTTATTCACCCCTCCACTTT; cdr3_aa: CAWATGSVYSPLHF
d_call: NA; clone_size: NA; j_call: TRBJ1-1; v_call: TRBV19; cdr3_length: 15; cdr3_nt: TGTGCCAGTAGGGACACAGGGTCGTGGAACACTGAAGCTTTCTTT; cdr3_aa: CASRDTGSWNTEAFF
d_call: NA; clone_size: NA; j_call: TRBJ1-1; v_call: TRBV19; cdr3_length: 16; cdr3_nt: TGTGCCAGCCAAAACAGGGCCATGAGGGGTAACACTGAAGCTTTCTTT; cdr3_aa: CASQNRAMRGNTEAFF
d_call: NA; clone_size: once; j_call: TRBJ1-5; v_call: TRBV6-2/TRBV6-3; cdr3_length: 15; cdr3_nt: TGTGCCAGCAGTCCACGGGGTATGGGCAATCAGCCCCAGCATTTT; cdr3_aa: CASSPRGMGNQPQHF
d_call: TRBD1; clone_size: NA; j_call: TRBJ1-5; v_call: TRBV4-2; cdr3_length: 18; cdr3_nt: TGTGCCAGCAGCACAAGTCCGGGACAGGGAAGGGGCAATCAGCCCCAGCATTTT; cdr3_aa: CASSTSPGQGRGNQPQHF
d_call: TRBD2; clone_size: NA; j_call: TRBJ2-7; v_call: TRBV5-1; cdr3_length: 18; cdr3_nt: TGCGCCAGCAGCTTGGAAGGAGCGGGGGCGGGCCGGGGCTACGAGCAGTACTTC; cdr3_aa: CASSLEGAGAGRGYEQYF
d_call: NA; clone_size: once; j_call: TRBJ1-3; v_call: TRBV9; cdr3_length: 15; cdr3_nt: TGTGCCAGCAGCGAAACCGGGACAACTGGAAACACCATATATTTT; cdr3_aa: CASSETGTTGNTIYF
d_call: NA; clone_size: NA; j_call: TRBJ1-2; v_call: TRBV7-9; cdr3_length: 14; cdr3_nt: TGTGCCAGCAGCCCGACACTCCAGGGGCACGGCTACACCTTC; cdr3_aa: CASSPTLQGHGYTF
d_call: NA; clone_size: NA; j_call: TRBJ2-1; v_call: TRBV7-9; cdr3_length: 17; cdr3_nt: TGTGCCAGCAGCCCTATCCCGCGGGGACTGGGAAACAATGAGCAGTTCTTC; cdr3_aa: CASSPIPRGLGNNEQFF
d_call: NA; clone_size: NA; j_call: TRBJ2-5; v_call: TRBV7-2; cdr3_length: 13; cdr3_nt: TGTGCCAGCAGGGAGAAATCCCAAGAGACCCAGTACTTC; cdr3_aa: CASREKSQETQYF
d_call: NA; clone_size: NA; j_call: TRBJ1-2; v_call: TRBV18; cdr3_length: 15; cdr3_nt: TGTGCCAGCTCACTCACAGCAGGGGTGTTGGATGGCTACACCTTC; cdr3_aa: CASSLTAGVLDGYTF
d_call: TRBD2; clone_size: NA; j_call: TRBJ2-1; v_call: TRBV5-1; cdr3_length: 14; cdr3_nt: TGCGCCAGCAGCCCCTTGGGACTAGAGGGTGAGCAGTTCTTC; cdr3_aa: CASSPLGLEGEQFF
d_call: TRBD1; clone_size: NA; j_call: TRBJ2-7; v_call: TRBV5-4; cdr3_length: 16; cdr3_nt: TGTGCCAGCCAACTTCTCGGCCGACAGGGATACTACGAGCAGTACTTC; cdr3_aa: CASQLLGRQGYYEQYF
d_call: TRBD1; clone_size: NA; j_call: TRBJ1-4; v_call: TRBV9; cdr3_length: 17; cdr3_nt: TGTGCCAGCAGCGTATCCGGGACAGGGGGTATTGGTGAAAAACTGTTTTTT; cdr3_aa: CASSVSGTGGIGEKLFF
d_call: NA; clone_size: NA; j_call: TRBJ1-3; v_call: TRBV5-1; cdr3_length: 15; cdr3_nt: TGCGCCAGCAGCTTGGGGGGGCTCTTAGGAAACACCATATATTTT; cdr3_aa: CASSLGGLLGNTIYF
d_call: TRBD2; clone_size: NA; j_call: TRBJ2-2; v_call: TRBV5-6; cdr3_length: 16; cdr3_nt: TGTGCCAGCAGCTACCGCGGGGGGCGTCATTCCGGGGAGCTGTTTTTT; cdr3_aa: CASSYRGGRHSGELFF
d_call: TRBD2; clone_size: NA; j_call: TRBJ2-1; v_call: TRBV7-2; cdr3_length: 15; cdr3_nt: TGTGCCAGCAGCTTGGGTGGGACTAGCGGAAATGAGCAGTTCTTC; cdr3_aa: CASSLGGTSGNEQFF